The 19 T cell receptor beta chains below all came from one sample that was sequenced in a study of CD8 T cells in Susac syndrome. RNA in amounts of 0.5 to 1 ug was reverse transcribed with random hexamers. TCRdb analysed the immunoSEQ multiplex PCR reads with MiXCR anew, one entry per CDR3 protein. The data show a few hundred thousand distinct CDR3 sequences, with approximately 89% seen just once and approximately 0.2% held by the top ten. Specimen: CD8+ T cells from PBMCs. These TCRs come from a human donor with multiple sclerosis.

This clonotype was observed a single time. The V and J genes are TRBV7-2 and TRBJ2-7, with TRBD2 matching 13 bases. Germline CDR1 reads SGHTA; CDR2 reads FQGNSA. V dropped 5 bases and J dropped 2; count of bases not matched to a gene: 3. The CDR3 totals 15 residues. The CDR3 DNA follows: TGTGCCAGCAGCGGACTAGCGGGAGACACCTACGAGCAGTACTTC. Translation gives CASSGLAGDTYEQYF.

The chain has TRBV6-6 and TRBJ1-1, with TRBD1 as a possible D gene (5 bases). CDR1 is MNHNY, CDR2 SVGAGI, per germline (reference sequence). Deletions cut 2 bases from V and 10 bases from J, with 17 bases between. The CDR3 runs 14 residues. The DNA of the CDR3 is TGTGCCAGCAGTTACGGCGGCAGGGAATCGGCAGCTTTCTTT. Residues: CASSYGGRESAAFF.

Here the CDR3 reads CASRFGATSYETQYF. The CDR3 nucleotides are TGTGCCAGCAGATTCGGTGCGACTTCCTACGAGACCCAGTACTTC. The rearrangement uses TRBV7-9 and TRBJ2-5; D uncertain. Between the trimmed V and J ends, which lost 6 bases and 5 bases, there was a span of 19 bases. This CDR3 spans 15 amino acids. Germline CDR1 SEHNR, CDR2 FQNEAQ (reference sequence).

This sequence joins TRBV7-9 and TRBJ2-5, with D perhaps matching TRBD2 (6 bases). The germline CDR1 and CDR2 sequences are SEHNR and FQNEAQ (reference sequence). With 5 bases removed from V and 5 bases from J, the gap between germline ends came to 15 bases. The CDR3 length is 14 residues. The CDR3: CASSHPGGGETQYF. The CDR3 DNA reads TGTGCCAGCAGCCACCCGGGCGGAGGGGAGACCCAGTACTTC.

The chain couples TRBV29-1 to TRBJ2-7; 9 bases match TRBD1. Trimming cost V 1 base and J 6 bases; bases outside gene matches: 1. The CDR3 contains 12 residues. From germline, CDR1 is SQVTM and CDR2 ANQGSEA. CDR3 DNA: TGCAGCGTTGAAGTGACAGGGGGCGAGCAGTACTTC. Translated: CSVEVTGGEQYF.

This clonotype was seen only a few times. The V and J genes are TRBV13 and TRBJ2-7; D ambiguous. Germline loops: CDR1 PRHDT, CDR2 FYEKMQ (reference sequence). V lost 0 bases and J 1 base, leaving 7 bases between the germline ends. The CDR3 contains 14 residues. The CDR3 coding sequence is TGTGCCAGCAGCTTAGGTCACAGTTCCTACGAGCAGTACTTC. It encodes CASSLGHSSYEQYF.

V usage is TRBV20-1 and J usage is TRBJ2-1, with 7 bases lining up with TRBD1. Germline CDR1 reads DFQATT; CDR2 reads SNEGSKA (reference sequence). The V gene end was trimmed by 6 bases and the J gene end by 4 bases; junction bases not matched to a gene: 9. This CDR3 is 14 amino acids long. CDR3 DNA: TGCAGTGCCCGACCGGACAGGCCGTACAATGAGCAGTTCTTC. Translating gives CSARPDRPYNEQFF.

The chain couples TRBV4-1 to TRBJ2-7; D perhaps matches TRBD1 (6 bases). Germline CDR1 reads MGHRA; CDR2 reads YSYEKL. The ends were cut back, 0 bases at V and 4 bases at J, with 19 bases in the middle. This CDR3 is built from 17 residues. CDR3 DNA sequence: TGCGCCAGCAGCCAAGAAGAAGTCAGGGGAATAACATACGAGCAGTACTTC. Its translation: CASSQEEVRGITYEQYF.

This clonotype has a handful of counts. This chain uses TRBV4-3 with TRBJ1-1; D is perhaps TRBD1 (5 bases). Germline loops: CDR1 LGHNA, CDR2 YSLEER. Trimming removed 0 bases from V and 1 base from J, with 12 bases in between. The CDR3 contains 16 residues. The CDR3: CASSQDFRAPNTEAFF. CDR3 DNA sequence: TGCGCCAGCAGCCAAGATTTCAGGGCACCGAACACTGAAGCTTTCTTT.

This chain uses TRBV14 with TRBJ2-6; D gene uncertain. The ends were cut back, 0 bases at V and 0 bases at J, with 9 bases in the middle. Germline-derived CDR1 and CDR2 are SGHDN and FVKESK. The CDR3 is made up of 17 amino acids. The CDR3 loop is CASSQDGSSSGANVLTF. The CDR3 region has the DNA TGTGCCAGCAGCCAAGATGGCAGCTCCTCTGGGGCCAACGTCCTGACTTTC.

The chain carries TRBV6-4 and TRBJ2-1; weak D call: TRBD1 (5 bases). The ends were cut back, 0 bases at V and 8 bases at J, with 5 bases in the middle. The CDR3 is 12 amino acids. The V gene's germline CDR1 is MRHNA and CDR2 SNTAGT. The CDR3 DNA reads TGTGCCAGCAGTGACTCAGGGGATGAGCAGTTCTTC. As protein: CASSDSGDEQFF.

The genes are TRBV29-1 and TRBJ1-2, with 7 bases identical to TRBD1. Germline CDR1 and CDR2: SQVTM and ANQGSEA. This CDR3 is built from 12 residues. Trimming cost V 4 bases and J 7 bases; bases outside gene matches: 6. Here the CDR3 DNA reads TGCAGCGTTGCGACAGGGTCTGTTGGCTACACCTTC. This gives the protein CSVATGSVGYTF.

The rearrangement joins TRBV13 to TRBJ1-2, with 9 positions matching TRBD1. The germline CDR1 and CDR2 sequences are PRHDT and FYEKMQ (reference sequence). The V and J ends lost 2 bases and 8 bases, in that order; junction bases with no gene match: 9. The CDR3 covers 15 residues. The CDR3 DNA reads TGTGCCAGCAGCTTATTTCTACAGGGGGCAAAGGGCTACACCTTC. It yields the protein CASSLFLQGAKGYTF.

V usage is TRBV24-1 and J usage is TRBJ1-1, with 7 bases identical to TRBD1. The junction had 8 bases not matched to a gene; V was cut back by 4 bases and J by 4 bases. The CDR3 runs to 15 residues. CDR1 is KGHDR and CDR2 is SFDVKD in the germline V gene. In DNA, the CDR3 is TGTGCCACCAGTGAGTCGACAGGGTCGGCCACTGAAGCTTTCTTT. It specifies CATSESTGSATEAFF.

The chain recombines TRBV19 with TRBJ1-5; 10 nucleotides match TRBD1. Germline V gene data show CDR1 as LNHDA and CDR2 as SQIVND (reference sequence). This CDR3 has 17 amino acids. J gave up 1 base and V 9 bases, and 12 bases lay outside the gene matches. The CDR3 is CASSWTGGRGSNQPQHF. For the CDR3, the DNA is TGTGCCAGCTCCTGGACAGGGGGTCGTGGGAGCAATCAGCCCCAGCATTTT. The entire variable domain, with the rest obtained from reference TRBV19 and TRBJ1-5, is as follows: DGGITQSPKYLFRKEGQNVTLSCEQNLNHDAMYWYRQDPGQGLRLIYYSQIVNDFQKGDIAEGYSVSREKKESFPLTVTSAQKNPTAFYLCASSWTGGRGSNQPQHFGDGTRLSIL.

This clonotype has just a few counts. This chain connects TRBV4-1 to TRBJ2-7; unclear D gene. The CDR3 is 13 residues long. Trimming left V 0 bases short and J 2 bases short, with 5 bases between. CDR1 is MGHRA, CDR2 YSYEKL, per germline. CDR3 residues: CASSQDPTYEQYF. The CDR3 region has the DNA TGCGCCAGCAGCCAAGACCCAACCTACGAGCAGTACTTC.

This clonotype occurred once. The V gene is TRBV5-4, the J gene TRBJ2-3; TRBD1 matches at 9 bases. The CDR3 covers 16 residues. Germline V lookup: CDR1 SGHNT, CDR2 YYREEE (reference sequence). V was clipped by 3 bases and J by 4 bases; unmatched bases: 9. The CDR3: CASSYTTGGRSDTQYF. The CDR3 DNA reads TGTGCCAGCAGCTACACGACAGGGGGTCGTTCAGATACGCAGTATTTT.

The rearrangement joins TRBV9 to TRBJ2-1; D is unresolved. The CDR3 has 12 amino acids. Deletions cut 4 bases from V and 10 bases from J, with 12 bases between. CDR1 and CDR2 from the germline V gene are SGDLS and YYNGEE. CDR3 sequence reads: CASSTTGREQFF. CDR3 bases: TGTGCCAGCAGCACCACCGGACGGGAGCAGTTCTTC.

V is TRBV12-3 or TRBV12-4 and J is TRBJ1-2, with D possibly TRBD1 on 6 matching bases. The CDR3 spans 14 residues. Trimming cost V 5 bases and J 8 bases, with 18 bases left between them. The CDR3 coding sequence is TGTGCCAGCAGTGGGGGGACACAGAGGGGCGGCTACACCTTC. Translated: CASSGGTQRGGYTF.